This TCR beta chain was sequenced during a study of blood T cell repertoires in COVID-19. As for the study in general: COVID-19 samples collected from the United States, Italy and Spain covered acute and convalescent phases. Sources were T cells, B-cell-depleted T cells, or PBMCs; the material itself was cDNA or gDNA.

TCRdb's copy holds only in-frame clones and misses some; the assay was immunoSEQ multiplex PCR. This sample has some 120,000 clones, with approximately 87% found just once. V shed 5 bases, J shed 5 bases, and the junction held 2 bases outside the gene matches. This CDR3 is built from 13 residues. This clonotype originated in a woman aged 55-75 years with acute or convalescent COVID-19. The V gene is TRBV12-3 or TRBV12-4, the J gene TRBJ2-1; TRBD2 aligns across 8 bases. The sequencing input was peripheral blood. The CDR3 DNA sequence: TGTGCCAGCAGTCGGGAGGGCCACAATGAGCAGTTCTTC. Its protein product is CASSREGHNEQFF.